Listed below are T cell receptor beta chains from one sample, sequenced in a study of T-cell memory formation after mild COVID-19. One entry per CDR3 protein, called by TCRdb with MiXCR from the 5' RACE reads. The sample consists of hundreds of thousands of distinct CDR3 sequences, 16% of them appearing once. Sequenced: PBMCs or a T cell subset sorted from them (not recorded which). The receptors derive from a man younger than 30 who had mild COVID-19 (a few samples of this study predate the infection). Cell type and time point are not known. CDR3s include the opening cysteine and the closing phenylalanine or tryptophan. The D gene is left open where the match is weak. Clone size is given for some rows only: seen once, a few or many times, or a class if the clone is expanded.

TRBV9,TRBJ1-1,many,.,CASSPRRVLDTEAFF,TGTGCCAGCAGCCCCCGAAGGGTCTTAGACACTGAAGCTTTCTTT
TRBV4-1,TRBJ2-5,.,TRBD2,CASGASGGRSGGTQYF,TGCGCCAGCGGGGCGAGCGGGGGTAGGAGTGGTGGGACCCAGTACTTC
TRBV12-3/TRBV12-4,TRBJ2-2,many,TRBD1,CASSPWGQVNTGELFF,TGTGCCAGCAGTCCATGGGGACAGGTGAACACCGGGGAGCTGTTTTTT
TRBV28,TRBJ1-5,few,.,CASSSYYRVTSNQPQHF,TGTGCCAGCAGTTCCTACTACAGGGTAACTAGCAATCAGCCCCAGCATTTT
TRBV14,TRBJ2-1,.,.,CASSPPGFNEQFF,TGTGCCAGCAGCCCGCCAGGGTTCAATGAGCAGTTCTTC
TRBV5-6,TRBJ2-6,few,.,CASSPGGANVLTF,TGTGCCAGCAGCCCTGGGGGGGCCAACGTCCTGACTTTC
TRBV20-1,TRBJ2-1,few,.,CSADGEWGTNEQFF,TGCAGTGCTGATGGAGAGTGGGGGACCAATGAGCAGTTCTTC
TRBV3-1,TRBJ1-1,.,.,CASSLTGTNTEAFF,TGTGCCAGCAGCCTTACGGGGACGAACACTGAAGCTTTCTTT
TRBV9,TRBJ1-2,.,.,CASSVDTTDRNYGYTF,TGTGCCAGCAGCGTAGATACGACAGATCGTAACTATGGCTACACCTTC
TRBV4-3,TRBJ1-1,.,TRBD1,CASSLRQGALNTEAFF,TGCGCCAGCAGCCTTCGACAGGGGGCCCTGAACACTGAAGCTTTCTTT
TRBV7-2,TRBJ1-2,few,.,CASSRFSGSYGYTF,TGTGCCAGCAGCCGTTTCTCCGGGTCCTATGGCTACACCTTC
TRBV12-3/TRBV12-4,TRBJ2-7,.,TRBD2,CASSPLWGRGYEQYF,TGTGCCAGCAGTCCCCTATGGGGGAGGGGCTACGAGCAGTACTTC
TRBV28,TRBJ2-4,few,.,CASGRNIQYF,TGTGCCAGCGGGAGGAACATTCAGTACTTC
TRBV12-5,TRBJ2-5,.,.,CASERPGETQYF,TGTGCTAGTGAACGGCCGGGAGAGACCCAGTACTTC
TRBV7-2,TRBJ1-1,few,.,CASSLRGSNTEAFF,TGTGCCAGCAGCTTGCGGGGCTCGAACACTGAAGCTTTCTTT
TRBV6-5,TRBJ2-1,.,TRBD2,CASSTSLAGGWYNEQFF,TGTGCCAGCAGTACAAGTCTAGCGGGGGGTTGGTACAATGAGCAGTTCTTC
TRBV6-6,TRBJ2-5,.,TRBD2,CATDSIPGLAETQYF,TGTGCCACCGATTCGATCCCGGGACTAGCGGAGACCCAGTACTTC
TRBV7-9,TRBJ1-2,few,.,CASGHNYGYTF,TGTGCCAGCGGTCATAACTATGGCTACACCTTC
TRBV27,TRBJ1-1,few,.,CASSPQRFNTEAFF,TGTGCCAGCAGTCCTCAACGGTTTAACACTGAAGCTTTCTTT
TRBV3-1,TRBJ1-6,.,.,CASSQGKGGYSPLHF,TGTGCCAGCAGCCAAGGGAAAGGAGGGTACTCACCCCTCCACTTT
TRBV7-2,TRBJ2-2,.,.,CASSLLDGYTGELFF,TGTGCCAGCAGCTTACTAGACGGATACACCGGGGAGCTGTTTTTT
TRBV6-2/TRBV6-3,TRBJ2-1,.,.,CASSDPAPNNEQFF,TGTGCCAGCAGCGACCCGGCCCCCAACAATGAGCAGTTCTTC
TRBV20-1,TRBJ2-5,.,.,CSASGPQKTQYF,TGCAGTGCTTCGGGACCCCAGAAGACCCAGTACTTC
TRBV10-3,TRBJ2-1,few,TRBD2,CAISETSGGIYNEQFF,TGTGCCATCAGTGAGACTAGCGGGGGGATCTACAATGAGCAGTTCTTC
TRBV4-2,TRBJ2-1,many,TRBD2,CASLSGGTTYNEQFF,TGTGCCAGCTTAAGCGGGGGGACAACCTACAATGAGCAGTTCTTC
TRBV19,TRBJ2-1,.,TRBD1,CASTRSPGQGYNEQFF,TGTGCCAGTACCCGATCCCCGGGACAGGGTTACAATGAGCAGTTCTTC
TRBV6-5,TRBJ1-1,many,.,CASSYSENTEAFF,TGTGCCAGCAGTTATTCTGAGAACACTGAAGCTTTCTTT
TRBV19,TRBJ2-3,few,TRBD2,CASSMDRLAGRDTQYF,TGTGCCAGTAGTATGGATCGGCTAGCGGGGCGTGATACGCAGTATTTT
TRBV20-1,TRBJ2-3,.,TRBD1,CRAIPGTGPDTQYF,TGCAGGGCTATCCCGGGGACAGGTCCAGATACGCAGTATTTT
TRBV6-5,TRBJ2-5,.,.,CASSYSTDLGGTQYF,TGTGCCAGCAGTTACTCAACAGATCTCGGGGGGACCCAGTACTTC
TRBV19,TRBJ2-3,.,.,CASSIPSTDTQYF,TGTGCCAGTAGTATACCAAGCACAGATACGCAGTATTTT